This T cell receptor beta chain is from a study of blood T cell repertoires in COVID-19. The authors' processing: Nucleated cell number was recorded as an estimate derived from reference gene primer amplification. Only in-frame clones appear in the TCRdb table, and some are missing; sequencing was by immunoSEQ multiplex PCR. That table supplies the V and J calls and clone size; D and trimming were determined from the DNA. In the table there are fewer than 85,000 clones, approximately 90% of which are singletons. This clone was observed once. The sequenced sample was peripheral blood. The receptor's source is a man aged 55 to 69 with acute or convalescent COVID-19.

The chain's CDR3 is CASSFGDISEGTEAFF. DNA of the CDR3: TGCGCCAGCAGCTTTGGAGACATTTCTGAGGGCACTGAAGCTTTCTTT. This chain uses TRBV5-1 with TRBJ1-1; no clear D gene. Trimming pared 2 bases from V and 4 bases from J, leaving 18 bases between. The CDR3 contains 16 residues. CDR1 and CDR2 (germline): SGHRS, YFSETQ.